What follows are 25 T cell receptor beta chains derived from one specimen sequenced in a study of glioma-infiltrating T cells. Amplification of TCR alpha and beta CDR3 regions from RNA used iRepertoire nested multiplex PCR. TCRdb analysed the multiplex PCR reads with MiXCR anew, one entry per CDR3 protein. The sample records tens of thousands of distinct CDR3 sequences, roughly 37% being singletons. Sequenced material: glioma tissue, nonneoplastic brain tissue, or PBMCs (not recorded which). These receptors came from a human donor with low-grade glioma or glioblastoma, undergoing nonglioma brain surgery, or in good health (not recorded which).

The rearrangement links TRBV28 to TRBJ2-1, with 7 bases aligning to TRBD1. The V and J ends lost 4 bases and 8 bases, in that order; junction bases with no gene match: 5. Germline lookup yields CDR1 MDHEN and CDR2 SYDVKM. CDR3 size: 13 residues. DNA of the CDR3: TGTGCCAGCAGTTCTCCGGGACAGTATGAGCAGTTCTTC. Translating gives CASSSPGQYEQFF.

The CDR3 DNA sequence: TGTGCCTGGATCCTGTCTAGCCCTACCACAGATACGCAGTATTTT. It specifies CAWILSSPTTDTQYF. The V call is TRBV30, the J call TRBJ2-3; D is perhaps TRBD2 (5 bases). CDR3 length: 15 residues. Trimming shortened V by 4 bases and J by 2 bases, and 16 bases separated the two germline ends. Looked up from germline, CDR1 is GTSNPN and CDR2 is SVGIG (reference sequence).

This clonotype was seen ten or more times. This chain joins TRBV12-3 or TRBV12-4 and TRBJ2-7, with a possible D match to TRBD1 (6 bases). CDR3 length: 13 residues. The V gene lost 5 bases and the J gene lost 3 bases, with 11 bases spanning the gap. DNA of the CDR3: TGTGCCAGCAGTCCCCGGACAGACTACGAGCAGTACTTC. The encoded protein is CASSPRTDYEQYF.

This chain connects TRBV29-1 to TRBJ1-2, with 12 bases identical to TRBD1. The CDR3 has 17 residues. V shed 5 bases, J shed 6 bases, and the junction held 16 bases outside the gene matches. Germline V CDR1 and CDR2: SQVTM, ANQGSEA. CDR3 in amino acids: CSVIGTGGAGFLHGYTF. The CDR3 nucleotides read TGCAGCGTTATAGGGACAGGGGGCGCCGGATTCCTCCATGGCTACACCTTC.

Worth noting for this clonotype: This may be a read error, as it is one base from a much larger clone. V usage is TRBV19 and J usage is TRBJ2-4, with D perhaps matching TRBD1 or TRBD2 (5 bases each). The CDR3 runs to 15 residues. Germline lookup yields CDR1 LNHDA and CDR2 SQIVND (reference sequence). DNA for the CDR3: TGTACCAGTAAGGGGACGGATATAGCCAAAAACATTCAGTACTTC. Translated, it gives CTSKGTDIAKNIQYF. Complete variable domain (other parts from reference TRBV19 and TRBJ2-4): DGGITQSPKYLFRKEGQNVTLSCEQNLNHDAMYWYRQDPGQGLRLIYYSQIVNDFQKGDIAEGYSVSREKKESFPLTVTSAQKNPTAFYLCTSKGTDIAKNIQYFGAGTRLSVL.

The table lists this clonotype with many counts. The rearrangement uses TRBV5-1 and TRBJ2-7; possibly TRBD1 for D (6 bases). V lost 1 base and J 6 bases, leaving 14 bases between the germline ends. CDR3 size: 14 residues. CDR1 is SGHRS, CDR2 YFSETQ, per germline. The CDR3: CASSLTGNVGEQYF. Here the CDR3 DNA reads TGCGCCAGCAGCTTGACAGGGAACGTGGGCGAGCAGTACTTC.

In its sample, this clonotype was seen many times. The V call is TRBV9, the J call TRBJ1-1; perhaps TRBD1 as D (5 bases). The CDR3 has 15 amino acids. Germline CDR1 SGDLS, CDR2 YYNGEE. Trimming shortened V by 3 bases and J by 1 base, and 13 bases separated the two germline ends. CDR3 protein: CASSDRIDRNTEAFF. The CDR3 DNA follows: TGTGCCAGCAGCGATCGAATTGACAGGAACACTGAAGCTTTCTTT. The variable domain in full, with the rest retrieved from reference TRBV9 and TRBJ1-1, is DSGVTQTPKHLITATGQRVTLRCSPRSGDLSVYWYQQSLDQGLQFLIQYYNGEERAKGNILERFSAQQFPDLHSELNLSSLELGDSALYFCASSDRIDRNTEAFFGQGTRLTVV.

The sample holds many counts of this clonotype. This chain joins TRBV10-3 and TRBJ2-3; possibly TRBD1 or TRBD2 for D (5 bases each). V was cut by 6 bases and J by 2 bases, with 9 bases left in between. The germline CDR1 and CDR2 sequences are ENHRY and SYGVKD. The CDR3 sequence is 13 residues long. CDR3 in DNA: TGTGCCATCAGGTGGGACGACACAGATACGCAGTATTTT. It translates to CAIRWDDTDTQYF.

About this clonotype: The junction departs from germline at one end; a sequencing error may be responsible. The CDR3 here is CGSSLKGFSYNEKFF. CDR3 bases: TGTGGCAGCAGCTTAAAGGGTTTCTCCTACAATGAGAAGTTCTTC. This chain uses TRBV13 with TRBJ2-1; no reliable D call. The CDR3 has 15 residues. Germline V gene lookup returns CDR1 PRHDT and CDR2 FYEKMQ (reference sequence).

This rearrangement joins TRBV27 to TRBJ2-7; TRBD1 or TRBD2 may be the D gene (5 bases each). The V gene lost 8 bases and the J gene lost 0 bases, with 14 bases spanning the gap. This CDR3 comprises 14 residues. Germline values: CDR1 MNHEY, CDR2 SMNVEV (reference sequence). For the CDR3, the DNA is TGTGCCAGCGGTCTATCAGGGAGCTCCTACGAGCAGTACTTC. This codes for CASGLSGSSYEQYF.

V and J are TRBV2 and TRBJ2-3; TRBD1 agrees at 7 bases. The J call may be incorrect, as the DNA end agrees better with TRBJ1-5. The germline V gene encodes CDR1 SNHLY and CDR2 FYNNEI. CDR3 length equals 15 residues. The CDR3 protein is CASTPGQTSTDTQHF. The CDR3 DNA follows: TGTGCCAGCACCCCGGGACAGACTAGCACAGATACGCAGCATTTT.

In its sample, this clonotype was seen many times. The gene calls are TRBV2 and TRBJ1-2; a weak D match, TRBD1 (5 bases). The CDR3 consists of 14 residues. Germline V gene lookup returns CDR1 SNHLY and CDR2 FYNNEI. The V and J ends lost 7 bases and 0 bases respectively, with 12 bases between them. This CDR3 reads CASTRTPSNYGYTF. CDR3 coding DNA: TGTGCCAGCACTCGGACACCCTCTAACTATGGCTACACCTTC.

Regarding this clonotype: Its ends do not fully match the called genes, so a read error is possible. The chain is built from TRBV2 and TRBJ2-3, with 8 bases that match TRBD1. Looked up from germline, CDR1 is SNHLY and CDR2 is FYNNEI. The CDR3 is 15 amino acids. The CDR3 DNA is TGTACCAGCACCGAAGTACAGGGGGAAAAGAATATGCAGTATTTT. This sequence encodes CTSTEVQGEKNMQYF.

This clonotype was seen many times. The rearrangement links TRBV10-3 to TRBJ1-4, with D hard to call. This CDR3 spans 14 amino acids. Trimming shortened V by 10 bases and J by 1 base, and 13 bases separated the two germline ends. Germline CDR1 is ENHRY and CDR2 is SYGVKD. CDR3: CATRGQITNEKLFF. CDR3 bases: TGTGCCACCCGCGGCCAGATAACTAATGAAAAACTGTTTTTT.

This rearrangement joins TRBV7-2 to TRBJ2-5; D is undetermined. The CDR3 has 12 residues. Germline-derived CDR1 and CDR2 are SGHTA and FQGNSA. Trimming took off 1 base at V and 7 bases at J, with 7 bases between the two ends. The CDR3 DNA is TGTGCCAGCAGCTTAGAGTTGAGGACCCAGTACTTC. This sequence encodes CASSLELRTQYF.

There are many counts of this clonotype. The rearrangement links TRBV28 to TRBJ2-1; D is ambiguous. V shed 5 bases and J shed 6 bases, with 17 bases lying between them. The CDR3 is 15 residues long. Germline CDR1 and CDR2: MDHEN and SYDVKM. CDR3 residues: CASSGPMGWGNEQFF. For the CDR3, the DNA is TGTGCCAGCAGTGGACCCATGGGCTGGGGCAATGAGCAGTTCTTC.

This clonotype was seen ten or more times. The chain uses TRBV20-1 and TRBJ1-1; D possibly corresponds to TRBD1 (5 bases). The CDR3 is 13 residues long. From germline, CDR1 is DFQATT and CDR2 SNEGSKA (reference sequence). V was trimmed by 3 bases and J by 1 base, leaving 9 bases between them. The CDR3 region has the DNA TGCAGTGCTAGTTACGGGGGGAACACTGAAGCTTTCTTT. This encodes CSASYGGNTEAFF.

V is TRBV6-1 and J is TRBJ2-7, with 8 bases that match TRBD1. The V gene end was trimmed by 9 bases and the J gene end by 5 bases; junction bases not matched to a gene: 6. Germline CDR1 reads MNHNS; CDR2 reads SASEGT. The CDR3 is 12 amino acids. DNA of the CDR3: TGTGCCAGGGCAGGACAGGGCCACGAGCAGTACTTC. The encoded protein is CARAGQGHEQYF.

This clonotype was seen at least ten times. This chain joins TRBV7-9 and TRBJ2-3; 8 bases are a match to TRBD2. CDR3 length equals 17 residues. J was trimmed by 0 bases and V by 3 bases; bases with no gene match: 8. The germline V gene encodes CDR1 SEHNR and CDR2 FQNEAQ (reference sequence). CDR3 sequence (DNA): TGTGCCAGCAGCTTGAAAAGCGGGAGCCTCAGCACAGATACGCAGTATTTT. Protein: CASSLKSGSLSTDTQYF.

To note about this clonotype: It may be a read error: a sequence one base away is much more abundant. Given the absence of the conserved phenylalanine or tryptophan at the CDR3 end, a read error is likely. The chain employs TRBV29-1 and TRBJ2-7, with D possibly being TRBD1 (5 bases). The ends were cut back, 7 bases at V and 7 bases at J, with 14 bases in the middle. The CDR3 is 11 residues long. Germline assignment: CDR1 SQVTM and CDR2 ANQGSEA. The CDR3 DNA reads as TGCAGCGCAGGGCATCTCAGAGAGCAGTACTTA. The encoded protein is CSAGHLREQYL.

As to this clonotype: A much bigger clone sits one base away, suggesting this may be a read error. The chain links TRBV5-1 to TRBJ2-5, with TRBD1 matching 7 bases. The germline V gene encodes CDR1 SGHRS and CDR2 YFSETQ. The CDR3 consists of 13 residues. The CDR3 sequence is CASLGQDGENQYF. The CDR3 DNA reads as TGCGCCAGCCTCGGACAGGATGGAGAGAACCAGTACTTC.

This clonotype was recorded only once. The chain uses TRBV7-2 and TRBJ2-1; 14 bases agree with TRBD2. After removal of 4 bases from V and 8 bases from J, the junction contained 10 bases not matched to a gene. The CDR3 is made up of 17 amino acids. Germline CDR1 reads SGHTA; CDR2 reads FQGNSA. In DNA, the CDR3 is TGTGCCAGCAGCTCAACCGGACTAGCGGGAGGCTTCTATGAGCAGTTCTTC. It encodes CASSSTGLAGGFYEQFF.

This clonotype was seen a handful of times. CDR3 coding DNA: TGCAGCGAAGTTCCGGGACTAGCGGGAATAGGAACCTACAATGAGCAGTTCTTC. It specifies CSEVPGLAGIGTYNEQFF. The chain is built from TRBV29-1 and TRBJ2-1; TRBD2 aligns across 13 bases. The CDR3 has 18 amino acids. The V gene end was trimmed by 7 bases and the J gene end by 2 bases; junction bases not matched to a gene: 14. The germline V gene encodes CDR1 SQVTM and CDR2 ANQGSEA.

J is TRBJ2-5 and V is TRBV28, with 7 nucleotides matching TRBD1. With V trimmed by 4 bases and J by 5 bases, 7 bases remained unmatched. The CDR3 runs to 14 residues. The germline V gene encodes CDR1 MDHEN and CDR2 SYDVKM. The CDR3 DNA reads TGTGCCAGCAGTTCCGACAGGGAAGGGGAGACCCAGTACTTC. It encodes CASSSDREGETQYF.

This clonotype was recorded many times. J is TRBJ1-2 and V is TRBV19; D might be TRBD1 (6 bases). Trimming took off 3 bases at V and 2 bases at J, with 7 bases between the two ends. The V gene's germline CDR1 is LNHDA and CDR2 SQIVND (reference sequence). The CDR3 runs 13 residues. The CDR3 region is CASSMRGNYGYTF. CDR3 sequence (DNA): TGTGCCAGTAGTATGAGGGGGAACTATGGCTACACCTTC.